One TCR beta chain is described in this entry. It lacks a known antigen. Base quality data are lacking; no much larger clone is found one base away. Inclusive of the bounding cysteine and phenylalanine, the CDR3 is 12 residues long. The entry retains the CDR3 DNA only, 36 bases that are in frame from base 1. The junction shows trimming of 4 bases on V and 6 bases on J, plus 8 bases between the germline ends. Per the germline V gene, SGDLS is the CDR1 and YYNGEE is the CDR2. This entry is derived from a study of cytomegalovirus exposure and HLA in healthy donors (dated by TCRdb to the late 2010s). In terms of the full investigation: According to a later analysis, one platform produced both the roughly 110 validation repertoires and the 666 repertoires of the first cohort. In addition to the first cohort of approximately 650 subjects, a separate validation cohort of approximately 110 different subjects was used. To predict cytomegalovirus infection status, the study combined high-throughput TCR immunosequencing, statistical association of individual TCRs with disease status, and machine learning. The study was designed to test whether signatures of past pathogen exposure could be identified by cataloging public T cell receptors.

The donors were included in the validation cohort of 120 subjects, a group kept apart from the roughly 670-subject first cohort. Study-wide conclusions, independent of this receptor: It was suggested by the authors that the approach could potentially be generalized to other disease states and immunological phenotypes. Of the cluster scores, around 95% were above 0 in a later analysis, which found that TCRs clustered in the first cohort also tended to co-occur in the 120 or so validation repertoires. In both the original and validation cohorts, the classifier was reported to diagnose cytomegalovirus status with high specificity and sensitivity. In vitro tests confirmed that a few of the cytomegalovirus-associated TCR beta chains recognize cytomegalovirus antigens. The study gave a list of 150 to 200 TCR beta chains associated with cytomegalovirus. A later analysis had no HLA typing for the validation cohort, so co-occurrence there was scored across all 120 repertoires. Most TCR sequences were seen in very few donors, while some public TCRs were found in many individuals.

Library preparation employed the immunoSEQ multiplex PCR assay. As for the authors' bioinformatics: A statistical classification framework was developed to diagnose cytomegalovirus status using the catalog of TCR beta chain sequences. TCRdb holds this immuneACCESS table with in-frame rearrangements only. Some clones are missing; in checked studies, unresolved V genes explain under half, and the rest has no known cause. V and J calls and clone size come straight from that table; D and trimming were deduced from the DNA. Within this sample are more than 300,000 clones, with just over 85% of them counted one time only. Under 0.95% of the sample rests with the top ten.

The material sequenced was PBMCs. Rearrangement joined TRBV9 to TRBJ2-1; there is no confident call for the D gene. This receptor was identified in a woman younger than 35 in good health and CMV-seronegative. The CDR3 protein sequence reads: CASSPDSNEQFF. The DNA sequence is TGTGCCAGCAGCCCAGATTCCAATGAGCAGTTCTTC. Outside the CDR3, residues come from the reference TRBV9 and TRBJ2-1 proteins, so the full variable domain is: DSGVTQTPKHLITATGQRVTLRCSPRSGDLSVYWYQQSLDQGLQFLIQYYNGEERAKGNILERFSAQQFPDLHSELNLSSLELGDSALYFCASSPDSNEQFFGPGTRLTVL.